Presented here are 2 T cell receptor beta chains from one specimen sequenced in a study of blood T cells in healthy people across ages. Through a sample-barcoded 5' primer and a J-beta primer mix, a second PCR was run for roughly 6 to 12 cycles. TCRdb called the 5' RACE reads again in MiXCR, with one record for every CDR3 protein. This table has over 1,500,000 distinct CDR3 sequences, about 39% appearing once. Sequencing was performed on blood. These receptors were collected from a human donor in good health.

The CDR3 region is CASSLVETIYEQYF. CDR3 bases: TGTGCCAGCAGTTTAGTAGAGACAATCTACGAGCAGTACTTC. This rearrangement joins TRBV28 to TRBJ2-7; D remains ambiguous. The length of the CDR3 is 14 residues. Germline V gene sequence: CDR1 MDHEN, CDR2 SYDVKM. V gave up 2 bases and J gave up 3 bases, with 11 bases separating them.

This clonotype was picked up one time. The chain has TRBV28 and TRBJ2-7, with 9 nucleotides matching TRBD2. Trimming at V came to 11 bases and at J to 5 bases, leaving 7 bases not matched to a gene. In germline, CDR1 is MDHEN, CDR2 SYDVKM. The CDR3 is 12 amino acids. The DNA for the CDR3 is TGTGCCGGTTGCGGGGGGGAGGACGAGCAGTACTTC. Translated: CAGCGGEDEQYF.